Each of the 23 T cell receptor beta chains below was sequenced from the same sample in a study of Ad26.COV2.S vaccination and SARS-CoV-2 variants. Sample treatment: roughly 18 received Ad26.COV2.S at low or high dose, single or two shots; 5 received placebo; per-sample allocation not given. The samples date from day 63 after the first vaccine or placebo injection. Data came from immunoSEQ multiplex PCR; TCRdb stores just in-frame clones and leaves some out. In the table there are 350,000 to 450,000 clones, about 91% of which are singletons. The sample in question was peripheral blood, obtained in a trial of Ad26.COV2.S vaccine versus placebo. These receptors were taken from a person between 18 and 60 years old who received the Ad26.COV2.S COVID-19 vaccine or a placebo.

The chain has TRBV30 and TRBJ1-4; D possibly corresponds to TRBD1 (5 bases). The CDR3 sequence is 15 residues long. V lost 3 bases to trimming and J lost 10 bases, with 21 bases between them. Germline CDR1 GTSNPN, CDR2 SVGIG (reference sequence). CDR3 bases: TGTGCCTGGAGCAGCGGGGCGGTCGCTGGGGTAAAACTGTTTTTT. Translation: CAWSSGAVAGVKLFF. The whole variable domain, remainder taken from reference TRBV30 and TRBJ1-4, is SQTIHQWPATLVQPVGSPLSLECTVEGTSNPNLYWYRQAAGRGLQLLFYSVGIGQISSEVPQNLSASRPQDRQFILSSKKLLLSDSGFYLCAWSSGAVAGVKLFFGSGTQLSVL.

The chain is built from TRBV5-6 and TRBJ2-1; 7 bases map to TRBD2. The germline gives CDR1 SGHDT, CDR2 YYEEEE. The junction had 2 bases not matched to a gene; V was cut back by 0 bases and J by 8 bases. The CDR3 loop spans 13 amino acids. This CDR3 is CASSLVAGDEQFF. The DNA of the CDR3 is TGTGCCAGCAGCTTGGTTGCGGGGGATGAGCAGTTCTTC.

The chain carries TRBV24-1 and TRBJ2-1; 7 nucleotides line up with TRBD2. CDR3 length: 16 residues. V gave up 4 bases and J gave up 1 base; unmatched junction bases: 6. CDR1 is KGHDR, CDR2 SFDVKD, per germline. The CDR3 region is CATSDMSSGSYNEQFF. CDR3 nucleotide sequence: TGTGCCACCAGTGACATGTCTAGCGGATCCTACAATGAGCAGTTCTTC.

The J gene is TRBJ2-1, the V gene TRBV19, with 14 bases matching TRBD2. CDR3 length: 16 amino acids. From germline, CDR1 is LNHDA and CDR2 SQIVND (reference sequence). V lost 4 bases to trimming and J lost 6 bases; unmatched junction nucleotides: 5. This chain's CDR3 is CASSNPGTSGSNEQFF. The CDR3 DNA is TGTGCCAGTAGTAACCCAGGGACTAGCGGGAGCAATGAGCAGTTCTTC.

This chain uses TRBV15 with TRBJ2-1, with TRBD2 identical over 10 bases. V shed 0 bases and J 5 bases; nucleotides not matched to a gene: 7. The CDR3 covers 17 residues. Germline values: CDR1 LNHNV, CDR2 YYDKDF (reference sequence). Here the CDR3 DNA reads TGTGCCACCAGCAGAGATTCCGGGACTAGCGCCAACAATGAGCAGTTCTTC. As protein: CATSRDSGTSANNEQFF.

V usage is TRBV15 and J usage is TRBJ2-5, with D perhaps TRBD1 or TRBD2 (7 bases each). Between the trimmed V and J ends, which lost 6 bases and 1 base, there was a span of 12 bases. Germline V gene data show CDR1 as LNHNV and CDR2 as YYDKDF (reference sequence). The CDR3 loop spans 14 amino acids. The CDR3 DNA reads as TGTGCCACCAGTAAGCGGGACAGCCAAGAGACCCAGTACTTC. Protein product: CATSKRDSQETQYF.

The chain is built from TRBV5-4 and TRBJ2-1, with TRBD2 identical over 8 bases. The V segment lost 7 bases and the J segment 7 bases; nucleotides outside the gene matches: 7. Looked up from germline, CDR1 is SGHNT and CDR2 is YYREEE (reference sequence). The length of the CDR3 is 13 residues. The CDR3 reads CASLGTSTNEQFF. CDR3 in DNA: TGTGCCAGCCTGGGGACTAGTACGAATGAGCAGTTCTTC. Based on the CDR3 plus reference TRBV5-4 and TRBJ2-1, the full variable domain is ETGVTQSPTHLIKTRGQQVTLRCSSQSGHNTVSWYQQALGQGPQFIFQYYREEENGRGNFPPRFSGLQFPNYSSELNVNALELDDSALYLCASLGTSTNEQFFGPGTRLTVL.

V usage is TRBV19 and J usage is TRBJ2-1, with 13 bases identical to TRBD2. CDR3 length equals 13 residues. Germline V CDR1 and CDR2: LNHDA, SQIVND (reference sequence). J lost 9 bases, V lost 10 bases, and 6 bases had no gene match. CDR3 loop: CATEGLAGIEQFF. CDR3 nucleotides: TGTGCCACCGAGGGACTAGCGGGAATTGAGCAGTTCTTC. The complete variable domain, with remaining parts taken from reference TRBV19 and TRBJ2-1, reads DGGITQSPKYLFRKEGQNVTLSCEQNLNHDAMYWYRQDPGQGLRLIYYSQIVNDFQKGDIAEGYSVSREKKESFPLTVTSAQKNPTAFYLCATEGLAGIEQFFGPGTRLTVL.

The rearrangement links TRBV28 to TRBJ2-4; the match to TRBD2 covers 12 bases. The trim removed 3 bases at V and 7 bases at J, leaving 7 bases unmatched. Looked up from germline, CDR1 is MDHEN and CDR2 is SYDVKM. The CDR3 runs 16 residues. CDR3 loop: CASSLASGRAVNIQYF. The CDR3 DNA reads as TGTGCCAGCAGTTTGGCTAGCGGGAGGGCCGTCAACATTCAGTACTTC.

This sequence joins TRBV5-1 and TRBJ2-1, with 15 bases lining up with TRBD2. The V segment lost 4 bases and the J segment 2 bases; nucleotides outside the gene matches: 10. CDR1 and CDR2 from the germline V gene are SGHRS and YFSETQ. The CDR3 is 19 amino acids. Here the CDR3 DNA reads TGCGCCAGCAGCAAGGGGGGACTAGCGGGAGGCCTTCCCTACAATGAGCAGTTCTTC. Residues: CASSKGGLAGGLPYNEQFF. Full variable domain (remainder filled in from reference TRBV5-1 and TRBJ2-1): KAGVTQTPRYLIKTRGQQVTLSCSPISGHRSVSWYQQTPGQGLQFLFEYFSETQRNKGNFPGRFSGRQFSNSRSEMNVSTLELGDSALYLCASSKGGLAGGLPYNEQFFGPGTRLTVL.

J is TRBJ1-5 and V is TRBV24-1, with D possibly matching TRBD1 (5 bases). CDR1 and CDR2 (germline): KGHDR, SFDVKD. The CDR3 consists of 14 residues. V was pared by 3 bases and J by 7 bases, with 12 bases between. The CDR3: CATSDTGGVQPQHF. The CDR3 nucleotides read TGTGCCACCAGTGATACGGGAGGGGTACAGCCCCAGCATTTT.

The V gene is TRBV5-1, the J gene TRBJ2-7; 13 nucleotides align to TRBD2. The V and J ends lost 0 bases and 5 bases, in that order; junction bases with no gene match: 5. From germline, CDR1 is SGHRS and CDR2 YFSETQ. The CDR3 totals 16 residues. Here the CDR3 reads CASSLETSGRADEQYF. CDR3 DNA sequence: TGCGCCAGCAGCTTGGAAACTAGCGGGAGGGCCGACGAGCAGTACTTC.

This clone was picked up a small number of times. This sequence joins TRBV6-5 and TRBJ1-4; perhaps TRBD1 as D (5 bases). The CDR3 length is 13 residues. Germline-derived CDR1 and CDR2 are MNHEY and SVGAGI. V lost 4 bases and J 7 bases, leaving 10 bases between the germline ends. CDR3 DNA sequence: TGTGCCAGCAGTTCCTCGAGGGGTGAAAAACTGTTTTTT. Its protein product is CASSSSRGEKLFF.

The chain uses TRBV5-1 and TRBJ1-2; unclear D gene. Trimming removed 0 bases at V and 6 bases at J, with 12 bases between. The CDR3 contains 14 residues. Germline V gene data show CDR1 as SGHRS and CDR2 as YFSETQ. The CDR3 DNA follows: TGCGCCAGCAGCTTGGCCGGGGTTGGCGATGGCTACACCTTC. Its translation is CASSLAGVGDGYTF.

This chain uses TRBV9 with TRBJ1-6, with a weak D call TRBD1 (5 bases). V shed 1 base and J shed 8 bases, with 7 bases lying between them. CDR1 and CDR2 from the germline V gene are SGDLS and YYNGEE. The CDR3 is made up of 13 amino acids. This CDR3 reads CASSVSGDSPLHF. CDR3 bases: TGTGCCAGCAGCGTATCGGGGGATTCACCCCTCCACTTT.

V is TRBV12-5 and J is TRBJ2-7; TRBD1 agrees at 7 bases. The CDR3 has 13 residues. The germline V gene has CDR1 LGHNT and CDR2 FRNRAP. J lost 2 bases, V lost 6 bases, and 4 bases had no gene match. The CDR3 loop reads CASGDRTTYEQYF. The CDR3 bases are TGTGCTAGTGGGGACAGGACCACCTACGAGCAGTACTTC.

The V call is TRBV28, the J call TRBJ1-5, with TRBD1 as a possible D gene (6 bases). Germline V gene lookup returns CDR1 MDHEN and CDR2 SYDVKM. The CDR3 loop spans 15 amino acids. Trimming removed 6 bases from V and 6 bases from J, with 18 bases in between. In DNA form, the CDR3 reads TGTGCCAGCAGCGACAGGTCGGCTTTCAGTCAGCCCCAGCATTTT. Translation gives CASSDRSAFSQPQHF.

The chain links TRBV19 to TRBJ2-2, with unresolved D. CDR3 length equals 15 residues. Germline V lookup: CDR1 LNHDA, CDR2 SQIVND (reference sequence). The V end lost 3 bases, the J end lost 4 bases, and 12 bases lay between the germline ends. CDR3 bases: TGTGCCAGTAGTATTCACGGACCGGGCACCGGGGAGCTGTTTTTT. Translating it yields CASSIHGPGTGELFF.

The CDR3: CASSPWVGGETQYF. The DNA of the CDR3 is TGTGCCAGCTCCCCTTGGGTGGGAGGAGAGACCCAGTACTTC. The chain couples TRBV18 to TRBJ2-5; a weak D match, TRBD2 (6 bases). Germline lookup yields CDR1 KGHSH and CDR2 LQKENI. V was cut by 6 bases and J by 4 bases, with 15 bases left in between. The CDR3 sequence is 14 residues long.

The gene calls are TRBV28 and TRBJ1-1, with D perhaps matching TRBD1 (5 bases). V was trimmed by 6 bases and J by 4 bases, leaving 15 bases between them. CDR1 is MDHEN, CDR2 SYDVKM, per germline. This CDR3 is 14 amino acids long. The CDR3 coding sequence is TGTGCCAGCAGCCTGCCCGGGGGTTCCACTGAAGCTTTCTTT. It encodes CASSLPGGSTEAFF.

The V and J genes are TRBV6-5 and TRBJ2-4; D possibly corresponds to TRBD2 (6 bases). The germline V gene has CDR1 MNHEY and CDR2 SVGAGI. There are 14 residues in the CDR3. V lost 6 bases and J lost 3, with 12 bases in between. The CDR3 sequence is CASSPGDGKNIQYF. The CDR3 DNA is TGTGCCAGCAGCCCGGGAGATGGCAAAAACATTCAGTACTTC.

This clone was recorded a few times. The same CDR3 also results from other DNA sequences found in this sample. V and J are TRBV5-1 and TRBJ2-7; 7 nucleotides line up with TRBD2. The CDR3 is made up of 13 amino acids. V lost 0 bases, J lost 3 bases, and 0 bases stayed unmatched. Germline CDR1 and CDR2: SGHRS and YFSETQ. As DNA, the CDR3 is TGCGCCAGCAGCTTGGGCGGGGGCTACGAGCAGTACTTC. This codes for CASSLGGGYEQYF.

The chain employs TRBV1 and TRBJ1-4; the table's D call, TRBD1, has no DNA check behind it. TRBV1 is flagged as a pseudogene. The CDR3 extends over 16 amino acids. CDR3 sequence: CTSSQDRELDREKLFF. In DNA, the CDR3 is TGCACCAGCAGCCAAGATCGAGAATTGGACAGGGAAAAACTGTTTTTT.